This is a list of T cell receptor beta chains from one sample in a study of early T cells in non-severe SARS-CoV-2 infection. TCRdb used MiXCR to reprocess the 5' RACE reads, holding one entry per CDR3 protein. This table holds about 90,000 distinct CDR3 sequences, more than 10% found once. The material sequenced was whole blood, taken at baseline. Receptors were obtained from an adult who was a healthcare worker with PCR-confirmed SARS-CoV-2 infection or an uninfected control (not recorded which). The CDR3 runs from the conserved cysteine through the conserved F or W. The D gene is left open where the match is weak. Rows may omit the clone size; those that give it use once, few, many or a size class.

TRBD2	TRBV9	NA	TRBJ2-7	TGTGCCAGCAGCGTAGGAGGCGGGGGGGCGAGAGAGCAGTACTTC	CASSVGGGGAREQYF
NA	TRBV7-9	few	TRBJ1-2	TGTGCCAGCAGCTCCTCCGCCAATACAGGGCCCATCTATGGCTACACCTTC	CASSSSANTGPIYGYTF
TRBD2	TRBV28	NA	TRBJ2-7	TGTGCCAGCCGCCGGACTAGCGGACTCTCCGAGCAGTACTTC	CASRRTSGLSEQYF
NA	TRBV11-1	few	TRBJ1-3	TGTGCCAGCAGCTTACCACCAACCCGAGGCCGGGGGAACTCTGGAAACACCATATATTTT	CASSLPPTRGRGNSGNTIYF
NA	TRBV18	many	TRBJ2-3	TGTGCCAGCTCACCATTTCCGGGAAGCACAGATACGCAGTATTTT	CASSPFPGSTDTQYF
TRBD1	TRBV12-3/TRBV12-4	NA	TRBJ1-1	TGTGCCAGCAGTCTAGGGGGCTGGGCTTTCTTT	CASSLGGWAFF
NA	TRBV3-1	many	TRBJ1-1	TGTGCCAGCAGCCGAGGGGGGACCACTGAAGCTTTCTTT	CASSRGGTTEAFF
NA	TRBV20-1	many	TRBJ2-2	TGCAGTGCCAGCGAGGGGGCGAACACCGGGGAGCTGTTTTTT	CSASEGANTGELFF
NA	TRBV2	few	TRBJ2-1	TGTGCCAGCCTGGAGGGGGGGGCTTTGAATGAGCAGTTCTTC	CASLEGGALNEQFF
NA	TRBV6-4	few	TRBJ2-1	TGTGCCAGCAGTGACTCTCCCCTCTGGGACTCCTACAATGAGCAGTTCTTC	CASSDSPLWDSYNEQFF
NA	TRBV7-6	few	TRBJ2-2	TGTGCCAGCAGCTTAGGGCCGACCGGGGAGCTGTTTTTT	CASSLGPTGELFF
NA	TRBV11-2	few	TRBJ2-1	TGTGCCAGCAGCTCCGGACGACCCAATGAGCAGTTCTTC	CASSSGRPNEQFF
NA	TRBV7-8	few	TRBJ2-7	TGTGCCAGCAGCTTAGCGCGGGGGCTCTACGAGCAGTACTTC	CASSLARGLYEQYF
NA	TRBV5-4	NA	TRBJ1-4	TGTGCCAGCAGCTTGGGGGGAAACTATGAAAAACTGTTTTTT	CASSLGGNYEKLFF
NA	TRBV6-6	few	TRBJ2-1	TGTGCCAGCAGCCGCGGGACGGCTGCGGGAGAGCAGTTCTTC	CASSRGTAAGEQFF
NA	TRBV12-3/TRBV12-4	few	TRBJ1-4	TGTGCCAGCAGCGGGGGCTGGTGGGAAAAACTGTTTTTT	CASSGGWWEKLFF
TRBD1	TRBV5-1	few	TRBJ2-5	TGCGCCAGCAGCCGGGGACAGGGTCAAGAGACCCAGTACTTC	CASSRGQGQETQYF
TRBD2	TRBV30	many	TRBJ2-7	TGTGCCTGGAGCCGGGGGGGAGTCTACGAGCAGTACTTC	CAWSRGGVYEQYF
NA	TRBV12-3/TRBV12-4	few	TRBJ1-3	TGTGCCAGCAGTTACGCTGGAAACACCATATATTTT	CASSYAGNTIYF
TRBD1	TRBV7-2	NA	TRBJ1-2	TGTGCCAGCAGCCCAAGACGAGCGCAGGGGGAGGCTTATGGCTACACCTTC	CASSPRRAQGEAYGYTF
TRBD2	TRBV25-1	few	TRBJ2-7	TGTGCCAGCAGGTCGATGCCGGGAGGCTACGAGCAGTACTTC	CASRSMPGGYEQYF
TRBD1	TRBV7-9	NA	TRBJ1-2	TGTGCCAGCAGCCCCTGGGACAGGGGCTGGGATGGCTACACCTTC	CASSPWDRGWDGYTF
NA	TRBV20-1	few	TRBJ2-1	TGCAGTGCTAGCTTCGTGTCGGCGGGCTACAATGAGCAGTTCTTC	CSASFVSAGYNEQFF
TRBD1	TRBV5-1	NA	TRBJ1-2	TGCGCCAGCAGCTTGAGGACAGGGGTTGACTACACCTTC	CASSLRTGVDYTF
NA	TRBV7-9	many	TRBJ2-3	TGTGCCACCGGACAGTCCACAGATACGCAGTATTTT	CATGQSTDTQYF
TRBD2	TRBV27	many	TRBJ2-3	TGTGCCAGCAGTTTGGGACTAGCTCCGGAAAGGGATACGCAGTATTTT	CASSLGLAPERDTQYF
NA	TRBV20-1	NA	TRBJ2-1	TGCAGTGTTTCCGTAGGGGGAGCCTACAATGAGCAGTTCTTC	CSVSVGGAYNEQFF
NA	TRBV5-1	NA	TRBJ2-7	TGCGCCAGCAGCGTGGCCTACGAGCAGTACTTC	CASSVAYEQYF
NA	TRBV11-2	few	TRBJ2-7	TGTGCCAGCAGCTTAATTGCTATCGAGCAGTACTTC	CASSLIAIEQYF
NA	TRBV27	few	TRBJ2-1	TGTGCCAGCAGTTTATTGCGAGTGGGTGAGCAGTTCTTC	CASSLLRVGEQFF
NA	TRBV12-5	NA	TRBJ1-1	TGTGCTAGTGGTTTGGCCCTAGGGGTGAACACTGAAGCTTTCTTT	CASGLALGVNTEAFF
NA	TRBV9	many	TRBJ1-1	TGTGCCAGCAGCGTATTCGGGGCAGGAGACACTGAAGCTTTCTTT	CASSVFGAGDTEAFF
NA	TRBV29-1	once	TRBJ2-1	TGCAGCCCCGTTAGGGCGGCTTACAATGAGCAGTTCTTC	CSPVRAAYNEQFF
NA	TRBV5-1	many	TRBJ1-6	TGCGCCAGTGGCCTGGGGGCGGATTCACCCCTCCACTTT	CASGLGADSPLHF
NA	TRBV30	many	TRBJ1-1	TGTGCCTGGGGGGACCGTGAAGCTTTCTTT	CAWGDREAFF
TRBD1	TRBV5-7	NA	TRBJ1-6	TGTGCCAGCAGCGATGGGACAGGGCTCTATAATTCACCCCTCCACTTT	CASSDGTGLYNSPLHF
TRBD2	TRBV7-7	many	TRBJ2-7	TGTGCTAGCAGCCCGGGACTAGCTGGCGAGCAGTACTTC	CASSPGLAGEQYF
NA	TRBV30	few	TRBJ1-2	TGTGCCTGGAGCCCGCACCGAAGCTATGGCTACACCTTC	CAWSPHRSYGYTF
NA	TRBV5-1	many	TRBJ1-1	TGCGCCAGCAGCTTGGCTACGGCGATGAACACTGAAGCTTTCTTT	CASSLATAMNTEAFF
NA	TRBV12-3/TRBV12-4	few	TRBJ1-2	TGTGCCAGCAGTTTTCGGGGTGGTGGCTACACCTTC	CASSFRGGGYTF